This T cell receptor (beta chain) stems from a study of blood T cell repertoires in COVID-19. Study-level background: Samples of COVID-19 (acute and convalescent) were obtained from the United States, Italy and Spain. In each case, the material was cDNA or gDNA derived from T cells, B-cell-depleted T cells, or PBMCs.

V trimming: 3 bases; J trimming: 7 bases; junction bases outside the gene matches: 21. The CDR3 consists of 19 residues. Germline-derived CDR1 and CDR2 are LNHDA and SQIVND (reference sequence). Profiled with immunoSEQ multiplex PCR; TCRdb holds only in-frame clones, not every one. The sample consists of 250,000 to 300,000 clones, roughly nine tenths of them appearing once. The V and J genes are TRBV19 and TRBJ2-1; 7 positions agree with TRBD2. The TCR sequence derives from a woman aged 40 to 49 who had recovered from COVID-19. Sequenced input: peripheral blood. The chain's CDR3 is CASSISLRGLTKGRNEQFF. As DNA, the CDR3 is TGTGCCAGTAGTATCAGTCTTAGGGGACTAACGAAAGGCAGGAATGAGCAGTTCTTC. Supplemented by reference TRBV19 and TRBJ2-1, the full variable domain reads DGGITQSPKYLFRKEGQNVTLSCEQNLNHDAMYWYRQDPGQGLRLIYYSQIVNDFQKGDIAEGYSVSREKKESFPLTVTSAQKNPTAFYLCASSISLRGLTKGRNEQFFGPGTRLTVL.